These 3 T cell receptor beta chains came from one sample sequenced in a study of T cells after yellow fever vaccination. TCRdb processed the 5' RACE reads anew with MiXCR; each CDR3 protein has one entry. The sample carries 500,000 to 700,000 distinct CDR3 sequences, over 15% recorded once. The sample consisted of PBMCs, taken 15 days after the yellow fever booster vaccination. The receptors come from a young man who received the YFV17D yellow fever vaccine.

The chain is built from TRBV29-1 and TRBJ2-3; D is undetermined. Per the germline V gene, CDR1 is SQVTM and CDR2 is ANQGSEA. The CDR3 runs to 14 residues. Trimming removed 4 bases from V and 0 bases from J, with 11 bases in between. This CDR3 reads CSVGPGASTDTQYF. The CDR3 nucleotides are TGCAGCGTTGGTCCGGGTGCTAGCACAGATACGCAGTATTTT.

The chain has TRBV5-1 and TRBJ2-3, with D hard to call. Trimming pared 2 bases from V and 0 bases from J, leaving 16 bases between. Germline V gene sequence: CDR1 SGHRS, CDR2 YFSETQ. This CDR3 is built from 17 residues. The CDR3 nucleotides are TGCGCCAGCAGCTTAGGCCACACTAAACCTAGCACAGATACGCAGTATTTT. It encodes CASSLGHTKPSTDTQYF.

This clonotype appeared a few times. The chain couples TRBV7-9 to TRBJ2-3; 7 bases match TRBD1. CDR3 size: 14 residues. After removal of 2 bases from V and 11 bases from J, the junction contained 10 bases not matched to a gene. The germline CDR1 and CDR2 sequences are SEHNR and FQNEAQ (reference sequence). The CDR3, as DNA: TGTGCCAGCAGCTTAACGCCGGGACAGAGTATGCAGTATTTT. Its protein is CASSLTPGQSMQYF.